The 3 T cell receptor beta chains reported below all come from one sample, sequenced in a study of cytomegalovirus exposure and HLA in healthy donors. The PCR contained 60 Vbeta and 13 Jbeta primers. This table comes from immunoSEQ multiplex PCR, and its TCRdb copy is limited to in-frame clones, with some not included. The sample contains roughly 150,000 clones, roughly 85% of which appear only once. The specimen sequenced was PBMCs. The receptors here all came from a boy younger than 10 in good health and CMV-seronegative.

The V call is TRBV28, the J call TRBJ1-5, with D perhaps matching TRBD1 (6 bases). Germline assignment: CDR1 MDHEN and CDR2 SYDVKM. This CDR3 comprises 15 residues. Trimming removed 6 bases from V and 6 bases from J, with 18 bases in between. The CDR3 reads CASRAGGGHSQPQHF. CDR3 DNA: TGTGCCAGCAGGGCGGGCGGGGGGCATAGTCAGCCCCAGCATTTT.

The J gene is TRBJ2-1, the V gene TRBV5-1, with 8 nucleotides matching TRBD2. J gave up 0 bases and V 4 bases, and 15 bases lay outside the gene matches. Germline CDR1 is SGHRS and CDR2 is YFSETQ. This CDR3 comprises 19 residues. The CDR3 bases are TGCGCCAGCAGCGAATCGGACCGGGAGGGGTCCAGCTCCTACAATGAGCAGTTCTTC. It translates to CASSESDREGSSSYNEQFF.

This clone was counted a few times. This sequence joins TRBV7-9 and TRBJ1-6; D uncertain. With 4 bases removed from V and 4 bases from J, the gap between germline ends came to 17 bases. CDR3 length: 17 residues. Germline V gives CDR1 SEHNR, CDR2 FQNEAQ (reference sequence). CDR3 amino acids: CASSSGETGLYNSPLHF. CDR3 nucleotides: TGTGCCAGCAGCTCTGGGGAGACGGGTCTATATAATTCACCCCTCCACTTT.